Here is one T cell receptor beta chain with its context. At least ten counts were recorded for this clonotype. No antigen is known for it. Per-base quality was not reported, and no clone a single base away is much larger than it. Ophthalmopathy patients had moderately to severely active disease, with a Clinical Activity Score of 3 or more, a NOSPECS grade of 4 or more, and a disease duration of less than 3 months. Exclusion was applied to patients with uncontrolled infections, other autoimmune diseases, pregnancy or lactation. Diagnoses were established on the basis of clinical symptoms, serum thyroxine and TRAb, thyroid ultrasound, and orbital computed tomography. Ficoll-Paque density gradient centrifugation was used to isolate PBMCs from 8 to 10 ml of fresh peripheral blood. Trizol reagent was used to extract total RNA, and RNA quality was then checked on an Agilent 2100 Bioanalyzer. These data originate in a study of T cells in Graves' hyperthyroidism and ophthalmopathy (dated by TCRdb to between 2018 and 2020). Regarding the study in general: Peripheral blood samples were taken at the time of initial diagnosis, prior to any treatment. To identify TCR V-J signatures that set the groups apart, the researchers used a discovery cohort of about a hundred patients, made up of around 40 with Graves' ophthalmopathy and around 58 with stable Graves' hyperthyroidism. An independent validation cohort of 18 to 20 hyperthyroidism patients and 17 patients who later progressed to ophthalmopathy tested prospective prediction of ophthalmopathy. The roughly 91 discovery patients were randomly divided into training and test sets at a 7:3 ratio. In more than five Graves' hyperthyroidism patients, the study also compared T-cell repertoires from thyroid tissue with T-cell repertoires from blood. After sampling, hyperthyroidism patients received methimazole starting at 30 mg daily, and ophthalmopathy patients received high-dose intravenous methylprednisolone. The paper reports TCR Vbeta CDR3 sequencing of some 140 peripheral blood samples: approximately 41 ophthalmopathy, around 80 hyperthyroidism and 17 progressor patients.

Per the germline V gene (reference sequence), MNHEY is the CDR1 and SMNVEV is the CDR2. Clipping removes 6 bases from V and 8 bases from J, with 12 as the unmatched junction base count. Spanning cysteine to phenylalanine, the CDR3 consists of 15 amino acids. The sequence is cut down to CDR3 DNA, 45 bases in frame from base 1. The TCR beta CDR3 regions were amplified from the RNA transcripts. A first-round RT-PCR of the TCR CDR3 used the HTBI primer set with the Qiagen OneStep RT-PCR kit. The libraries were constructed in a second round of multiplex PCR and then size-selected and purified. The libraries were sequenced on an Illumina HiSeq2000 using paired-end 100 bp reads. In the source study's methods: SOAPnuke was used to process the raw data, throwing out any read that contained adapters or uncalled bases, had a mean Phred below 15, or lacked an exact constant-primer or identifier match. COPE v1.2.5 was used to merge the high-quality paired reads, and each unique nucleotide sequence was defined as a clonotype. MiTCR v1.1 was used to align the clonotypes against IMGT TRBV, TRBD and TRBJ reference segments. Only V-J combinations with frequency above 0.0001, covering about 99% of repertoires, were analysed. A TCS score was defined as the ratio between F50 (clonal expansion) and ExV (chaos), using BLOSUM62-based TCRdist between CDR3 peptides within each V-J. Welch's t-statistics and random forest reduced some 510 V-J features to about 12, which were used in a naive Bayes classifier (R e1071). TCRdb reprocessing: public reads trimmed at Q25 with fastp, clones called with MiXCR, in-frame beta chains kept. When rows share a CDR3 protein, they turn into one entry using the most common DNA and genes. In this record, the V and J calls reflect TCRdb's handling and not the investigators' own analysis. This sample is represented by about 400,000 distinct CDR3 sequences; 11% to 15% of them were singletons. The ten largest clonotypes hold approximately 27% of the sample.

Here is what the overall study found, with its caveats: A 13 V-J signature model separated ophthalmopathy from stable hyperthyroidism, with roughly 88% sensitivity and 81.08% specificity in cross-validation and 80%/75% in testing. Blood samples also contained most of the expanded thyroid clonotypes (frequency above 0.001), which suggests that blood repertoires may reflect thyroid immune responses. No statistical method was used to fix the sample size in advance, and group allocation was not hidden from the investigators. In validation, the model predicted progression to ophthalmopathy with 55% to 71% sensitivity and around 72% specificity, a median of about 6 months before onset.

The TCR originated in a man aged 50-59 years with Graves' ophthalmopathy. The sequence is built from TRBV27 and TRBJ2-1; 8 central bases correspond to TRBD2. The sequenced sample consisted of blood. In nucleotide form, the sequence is TGTGCCAGCAGCGATTCTAGCGGGCCCGGCGATGAGCAGTTCTTC. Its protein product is CASSDSSGPGDEQFF.